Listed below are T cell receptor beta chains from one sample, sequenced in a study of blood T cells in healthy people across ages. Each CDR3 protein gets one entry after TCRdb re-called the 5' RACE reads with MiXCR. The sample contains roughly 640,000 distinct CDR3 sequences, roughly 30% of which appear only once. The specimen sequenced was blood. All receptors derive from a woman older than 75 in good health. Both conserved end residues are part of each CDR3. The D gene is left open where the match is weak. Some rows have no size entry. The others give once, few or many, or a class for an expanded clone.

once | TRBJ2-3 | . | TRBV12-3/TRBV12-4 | CANSLDSDTQYF | TGTGCCAACAGTTTAGACTCAGATACGCAGTATTTT
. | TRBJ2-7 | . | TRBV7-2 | CASSLSYSEQYF | TGTGCCAGCAGCTTAAGTTATAGTGAGCAGTACTTC
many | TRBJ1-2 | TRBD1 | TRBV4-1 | CASSQEGQAYGYTF | TGCGCCAGCAGCCAAGAGGGACAGGCGTATGGCTACACCTTC
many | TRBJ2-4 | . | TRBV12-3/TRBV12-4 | CASNQGYAKNIQYF | TGTGCCAGCAATCAGGGTTACGCCAAAAACATTCAGTACTTC
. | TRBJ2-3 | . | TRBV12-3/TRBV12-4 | CASKLQERADTQYF | TGTGCCAGCAAACTACAGGAGAGAGCAGATACGCAGTATTTT
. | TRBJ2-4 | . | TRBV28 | CASSWRGRGKYF | TGTGCCAGCAGTTGGCGGGGCAGGGGCAAGTACTTC
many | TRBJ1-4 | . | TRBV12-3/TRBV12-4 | CASSPGWGAPNEKLFF | TGTGCCAGCAGCCCCGGGTGGGGGGCCCCTAATGAAAAACTGTTTTTT
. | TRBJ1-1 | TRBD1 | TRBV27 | CASRPAGGSEAFF | TGTGCCAGCAGGCCTGCAGGGGGCTCCGAAGCTTTCTTT
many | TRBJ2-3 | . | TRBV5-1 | CASSLPEQLNTDTQYF | TGCGCCAGCAGCTTGCCGGAACAGCTTAACACAGATACGCAGTATTTT
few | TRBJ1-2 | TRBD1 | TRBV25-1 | CASSVGQLYGYTF | TGTGCCAGCAGCGTGGGACAGCTATATGGCTACACCTTC
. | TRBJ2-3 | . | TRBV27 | CTTSRSPADTQYF | TGTACCACCAGCAGAAGTCCGGCGGATACGCAGTATTTT
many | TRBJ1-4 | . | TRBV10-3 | CAVNQGSNEKLFF | TGTGCCGTCAATCAGGGGTCAAATGAAAAACTGTTTTTT
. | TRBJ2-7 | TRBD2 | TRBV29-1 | CSVRRGETYEQYF | TGCAGCGTTCGACGGGGGGAAACCTACGAGCAGTACTTC
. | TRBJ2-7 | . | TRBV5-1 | CAGRGEGPLEQYF | TGCGCCGGCAGGGGAGAGGGCCCCTTGGAGCAGTACTTC
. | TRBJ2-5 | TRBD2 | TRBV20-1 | CSARDPLAGGAKTQYF | TGCAGTGCTAGAGACCCACTAGCGGGGGGAGCTAAGACCCAGTACTTC
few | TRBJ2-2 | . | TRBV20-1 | CSAGETVTGELFF | TGCAGTGCTGGGGAGACCGTCACCGGGGAGCTGTTTTTT
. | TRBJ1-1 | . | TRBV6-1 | CASSRPGLQGEDTEAFF | TGTGCCAGCAGCCGACCGGGCTTACAGGGCGAGGACACTGAAGCTTTCTTT
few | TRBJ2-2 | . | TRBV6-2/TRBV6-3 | CASSPTVSGERFF | TGTGCCAGCAGCCCGACAGTTTCCGGGGAGCGGTTTTTT
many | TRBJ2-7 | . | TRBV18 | CASSPPGNEQYF | TGTGCCAGCTCACCCCCCGGGAACGAGCAGTACTTC
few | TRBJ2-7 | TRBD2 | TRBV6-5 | CASRTSGGDEQYF | TGTGCCAGCCGAACTAGCGGGGGCGATGAGCAGTACTTC
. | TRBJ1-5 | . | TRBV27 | CVSSPRSPDRQGNQPQHF | TGTGTCAGCAGTCCGCGATCTCCGGACCGCCAAGGAAATCAGCCCCAGCATTTT
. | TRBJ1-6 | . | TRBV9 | CASSVGATDSPLHF | TGTGCCAGCAGCGTCGGGGCCACTGATTCACCCCTCCACTTT
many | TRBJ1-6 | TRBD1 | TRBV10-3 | CAISEQRTGESSYNSPLHF | TGTGCCATCAGTGAACAGCGGACAGGGGAGAGCTCCTATAATTCACCCCTCCACTTT
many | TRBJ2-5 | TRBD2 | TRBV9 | CASSGAGGPWETQYF | TGTGCCAGCAGCGGAGCGGGGGGGCCTTGGGAGACCCAGTACTTC
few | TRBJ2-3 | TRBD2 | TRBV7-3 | CASSLGATSGGTDTQYF | TGTGCCAGCAGCTTAGGGGCCACTAGCGGGGGAACAGATACGCAGTATTTT
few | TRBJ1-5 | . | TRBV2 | CASSEFGRGRNQPQHF | TGTGCCAGCAGTGAATTTGGCAGGGGAAGAAATCAGCCCCAGCATTTT
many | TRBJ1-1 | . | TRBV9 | CASSVVSGLNTEAFF | TGTGCCAGCAGCGTAGTTTCGGGGTTGAACACTGAAGCTTTCTTT
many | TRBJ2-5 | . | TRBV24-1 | CATSDAGQKETQYF | TGTGCCACCAGTGACGCGGGACAGAAAGAGACCCAGTACTTC
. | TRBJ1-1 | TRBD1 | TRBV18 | CASSPIGTADEAFF | TGTGCCAGCTCACCGATAGGGACAGCTGATGAAGCTTTCTTT
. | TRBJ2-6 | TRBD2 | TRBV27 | CASSSNRGETSGANVLTF | TGTGCCAGCAGTTCGAACCGGGGGGAAACCTCTGGGGCCAACGTCCTGACTTTC
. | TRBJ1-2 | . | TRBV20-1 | CSAPRDEGYGYTF | TGCAGTGCTCCCAGGGACGAGGGGTATGGCTACACCTTC
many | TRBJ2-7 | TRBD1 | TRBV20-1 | CSARRQGANREQYF | TGCAGTGCTAGGAGACAGGGGGCGAACCGGGAGCAGTACTTC
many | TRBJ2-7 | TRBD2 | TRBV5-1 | CASSIGLAGGSSYEQYF | TGCGCCAGCAGCATCGGACTAGCGGGGGGTAGCTCCTACGAGCAGTACTTC
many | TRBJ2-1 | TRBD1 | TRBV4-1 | CASSQGGTAYNEQFF | TGCGCCAGCAGCCAAGGGGGGACAGCCTACAATGAGCAGTTCTTC
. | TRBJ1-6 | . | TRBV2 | CASSDRAKPLHF | TGTGCCAGCAGTGACAGGGCCAAGCCCCTCCACTTT
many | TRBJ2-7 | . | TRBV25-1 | CASSGETGSYEQYF | TGTGCCAGCAGTGGGGAAACAGGGAGTTACGAGCAGTACTTC
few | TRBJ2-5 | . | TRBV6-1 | CASSGVDRRETQYF | TGTGCCAGCAGTGGGGTCGACAGAAGAGAGACCCAGTACTTC
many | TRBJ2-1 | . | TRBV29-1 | CSVEAGQTDEQFF | TGCAGCGTTGAGGCCGGACAAACGGATGAGCAGTTCTTC
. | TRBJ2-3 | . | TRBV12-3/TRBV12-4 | CASSFPRGLVSTDMQYF | TGTGCCAGCAGTTTTCCGAGGGGATTGGTGAGTACAGATATGCAGTATTTT
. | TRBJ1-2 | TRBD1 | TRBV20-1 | CSALGQGYGYTF | TGCAGTGCCCTCGGACAGGGGTATGGCTACACCTTC
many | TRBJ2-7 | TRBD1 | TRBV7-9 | CASSGGDSLSYEQYF | TGTGCCAGCAGCGGTGGGGACAGCCTCTCCTACGAGCAGTACTTC
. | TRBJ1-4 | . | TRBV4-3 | CASSQGLGVEKRFF | TGCGCCAGCAGCCAGGGCCTTGGTGTGGAAAAACGGTTTTTT
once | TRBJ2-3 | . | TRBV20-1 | CSAGLGPRDTDTQYF | TGCAGTGCTGGACTTGGACCGAGGGACACAGATACGCAGTATTTT
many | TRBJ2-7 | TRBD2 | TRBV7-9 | CASSLAGLAYEQYF | TGTGCCAGCAGCTTAGCAGGACTAGCCTACGAGCAGTACTTC
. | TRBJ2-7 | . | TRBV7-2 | CASSSRRGYEQYF | TGTGCCAGCAGCTCCAGGAGGGGCTACGAGCAGTACTTC
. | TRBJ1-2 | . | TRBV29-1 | CSVNRDSYGYTF | TGCAGCGTAAACAGGGACTCATATGGCTACACCTTC
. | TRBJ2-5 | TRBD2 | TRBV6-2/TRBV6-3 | CASNQPGGSSETQYF | TGTGCCAGCAACCAGCCGGGGGGTTCATCGGAGACCCAGTACTTC